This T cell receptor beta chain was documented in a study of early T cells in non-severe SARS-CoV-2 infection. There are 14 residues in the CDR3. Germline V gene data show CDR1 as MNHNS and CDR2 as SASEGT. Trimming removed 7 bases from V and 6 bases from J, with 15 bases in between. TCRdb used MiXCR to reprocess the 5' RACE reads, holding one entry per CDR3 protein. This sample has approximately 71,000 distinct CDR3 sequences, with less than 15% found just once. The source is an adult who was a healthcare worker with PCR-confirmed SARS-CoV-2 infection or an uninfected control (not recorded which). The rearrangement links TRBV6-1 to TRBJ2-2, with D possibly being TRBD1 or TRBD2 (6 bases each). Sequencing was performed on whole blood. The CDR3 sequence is CASIRNREAGELFF. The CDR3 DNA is TGTGCCAGCATACGTAACAGGGAGGCCGGGGAGCTGTTTTTT.